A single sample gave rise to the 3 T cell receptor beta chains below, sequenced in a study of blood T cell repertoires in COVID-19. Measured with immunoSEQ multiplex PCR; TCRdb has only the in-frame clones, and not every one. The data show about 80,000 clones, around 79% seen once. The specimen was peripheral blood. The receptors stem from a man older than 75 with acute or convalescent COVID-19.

This chain's CDR3 is CASSLAREGRWDGYTF. In DNA, the CDR3 is TGTGCCAGCAGCTTAGCGCGGGAGGGAAGGTGGGATGGCTACACCTTC. J is TRBJ1-2 and V is TRBV7-8; unclear D gene. There are 16 residues in the CDR3. CDR1 SGHVS and CDR2 FQNEAQ come from the germline V gene. With 0 bases removed from V and 6 bases from J, the gap between germline ends came to 17 bases.

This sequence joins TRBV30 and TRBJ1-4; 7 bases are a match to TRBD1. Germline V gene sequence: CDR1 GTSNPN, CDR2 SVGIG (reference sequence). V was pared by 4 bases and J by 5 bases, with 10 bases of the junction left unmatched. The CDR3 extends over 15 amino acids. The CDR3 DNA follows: TGTGCCTGGAAACAAGCTTCGGGACAGAATGAAAAACTGTTTTTT. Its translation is CAWKQASGQNEKLFF.

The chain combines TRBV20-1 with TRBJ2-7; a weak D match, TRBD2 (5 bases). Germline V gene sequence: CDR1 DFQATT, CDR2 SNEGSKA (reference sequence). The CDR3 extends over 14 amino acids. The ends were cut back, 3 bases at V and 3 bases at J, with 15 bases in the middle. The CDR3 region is CSASNPAGDYEQYF. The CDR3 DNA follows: TGCAGTGCTAGTAATCCGGCGGGTGACTACGAGCAGTACTTC.